These T cell receptor beta chains were read from a single sample in a study of cytomegalovirus exposure and HLA in healthy donors. Sequenced by immunoSEQ multiplex PCR; TCRdb stores in-frame clones only, minus some. The sample carries 150,000 to 180,000 clones, 60% to 80% recorded once. Sequencing was carried out using PBMCs. The source is a man aged 30 to 45 in good health and CMV-seropositive. The CDR3 runs from the conserved cysteine through the conserved F or W. The order of the fields is V gene, D gene, J gene, clone size, CDR3 protein, CDR3 DNA. A D gene is named only where the DNA matches it firmly. Clone sizes are given selectively: once, few, many, or a class where the clone is expanded.

TRBV28	TRBD1	TRBJ2-7	NA	CASSGTGASSYEQYF	TGTGCCAGCAGCGGGACAGGGGCCTCAAGCTACGAGCAGTACTTC
TRBV7-3	TRBD2	TRBJ2-1	NA	CASSLGLVNEQFF	TGTGCCAGCAGCTTGGGACTAGTTAATGAGCAGTTCTTC
TRBV5-8	NA	TRBJ1-6	NA	CASSLGQNSPLHF	TGTGCCAGCAGCTTGGGACAGAATTCACCCCTCCACTTT
TRBV18	NA	TRBJ2-5	once	CASSRLGETQYF	TGTGCCAGCTCACGACTTGGAGAGACCCAGTACTTC
TRBV28	TRBD2	TRBJ2-1	NA	CASSQDHSGRSRNEQFF	TGTGCCAGCAGCCAAGATCATAGCGGGAGGAGTAGGAATGAGCAGTTCTTC
TRBV29-1	TRBD2	TRBJ2-2	NA	CSVESSGKGYTGELFF	TGCAGCGTTGAGTCTAGCGGTAAAGGTTACACCGGGGAGCTGTTTTTT
TRBV19	TRBD1	TRBJ1-4	NA	CATGDRRAANEKLFF	TGTGCCACAGGGGACAGGAGAGCTGCAAATGAAAAACTGTTTTTT
TRBV18	TRBD1	TRBJ2-7	NA	CASSPTGTGDYEQYF	TGTGCCAGCTCACCGACCGGGACAGGAGATTACGAGCAGTACTTC
TRBV7-3	TRBD2	TRBJ2-7	NA	CASSSSGGTYEQYF	TGTGCCAGCAGCTCTAGCGGGGGGACCTACGAGCAGTACTTC
TRBV6-4	NA	TRBJ1-2	once	CASSVHRSHRNYGYTF	TGTGCCAGCAGTGTGCACAGGTCGCATCGGAACTATGGCTACACCTTC
TRBV19	NA	TRBJ2-5	NA	CASREGAGETQYF	TGTGCCAGTAGGGAGGGGGCGGGGGAGACCCAGTACTTC
TRBV27	NA	TRBJ1-5	NA	CASSQDGDSNQPQHF	TGTGCCAGCAGTCAAGACGGAGATTCCAATCAGCCCCAGCATTTT
TRBV6-1	TRBD1	TRBJ2-1	NA	CASSEDRGYNEQFF	TGTGCCAGCAGTGAAGACAGGGGATACAATGAGCAGTTCTTC
TRBV18	NA	TRBJ2-6	NA	CASSPGEPASGANVLTF	TGTGCCAGCTCACCTGGGGAGCCGGCCTCTGGGGCCAACGTCCTGACTTTC
TRBV11-2	NA	TRBJ2-7	NA	CASSLEWGGGGSYEQYF	TGTGCCAGCAGCTTAGAATGGGGCGGTGGGGGGTCCTACGAGCAGTACTTC
TRBV2	NA	TRBJ2-3	NA	CASRQTSGPRDTQYF	TGTGCCAGCAGACAGACTAGTGGCCCTAGAGATACGCAGTATTTT
TRBV11-2	NA	TRBJ2-2	NA	CASSFLGVNTGELFF	TGTGCCAGCAGCTTTTTAGGGGTAAACACCGGGGAGCTGTTTTTT
TRBV2	NA	TRBJ1-2	once	CASRAQGLGYTF	TGTGCCAGCAGAGCACAGGGTTTGGGCTACACCTTC
TRBV11-1	NA	TRBJ2-1	NA	CASSLFRGTSSYNEQFF	TGTGCCAGCAGCTTGTTTCGTGGAACTAGCTCCTACAATGAGCAGTTCTTC
TRBV2	NA	TRBJ2-7	NA	CASSDMGQFGEQYF	TGTGCCAGCAGTGATATGGGGCAGTTCGGCGAGCAGTACTTC
TRBV11-3	TRBD1	TRBJ2-5	NA	CASSHRQGQETQYF	TGTGCCAGCAGCCATCGACAGGGCCAAGAGACCCAGTACTTC
TRBV28	NA	TRBJ2-1	NA	CASSPSRVGQFF	TGTGCCAGCAGTCCCAGCCGGGTGGGGCAGTTCTTC
TRBV9	TRBD2	TRBJ2-7	NA	CASSVGSGSSREQYF	TGTGCCAGCAGCGTAGGAAGCGGGAGTAGTCGCGAGCAGTACTTC
TRBV18	TRBD1	TRBJ2-3	NA	CASSPPGQGGTDTQYF	TGTGCCAGCTCACCACCGGGACAGGGAGGCACAGATACGCAGTATTTT
TRBV25-1	TRBD1	TRBJ1-2	NA	CANRDRGLGYTF	TGTGCCAACAGAGACAGGGGGCTAGGCTACACCTTC
TRBV11-3	TRBD1	TRBJ2-3	NA	CASSLGQGDGDTQYF	TGTGCCAGCAGCTTGGGACAGGGGGATGGAGATACGCAGTATTTT
TRBV28	NA	TRBJ2-7	NA	CASSHNLLESHEQYF	TGTGCCAGCAGTCATAATCTACTAGAGTCCCACGAGCAGTACTTC
TRBV6-6	TRBD1	TRBJ1-1	NA	CASTLGQGLEAFF	TGTGCCAGCACCCTAGGACAGGGGCTTGAAGCTTTCTTT
TRBV28	NA	TRBJ1-5	NA	CASRFQAGGNQPQHF	TGTGCCAGCCGTTTTCAGGCAGGGGGCAATCAGCCCCAGCATTTT
TRBV15	TRBD1	TRBJ1-4	once	CATARNRGEKLFF	TGTGCCACAGCCCGGAACAGGGGTGAAAAACTGTTTTTT
TRBV27	NA	TRBJ2-7	NA	CASSPYGAAGNYEQYF	TGTGCCAGCAGTCCATATGGGGCGGCAGGGAACTACGAGCAGTACTTC
TRBV5-1	TRBD2	TRBJ2-1	NA	CASSLVAGEYGEQFF	TGCGCCAGCAGCTTGGTAGCGGGAGAGTATGGTGAGCAGTTCTTC
TRBV2	TRBD2	TRBJ2-5	NA	CASSEAGGRAGETQYF	TGTGCCAGCAGTGAAGCTGGCGGGAGGGCCGGGGAGACCCAGTACTTC
TRBV2	NA	TRBJ2-1	NA	CASRLPSVVNEQFF	TGTGCCAGCAGGCTCCCATCGGTGGTCAATGAGCAGTTCTTC
TRBV9	TRBD2	TRBJ2-4	NA	CASSVAGGVAKNIQYF	TGTGCCAGCAGCGTAGCGGGGGGGGTAGCCAAAAACATTCAGTACTTC
TRBV2	TRBD1	TRBJ2-2	NA	CASKGQGGTGELFF	TGTGCCAGCAAGGGACAGGGGGGCACCGGGGAGCTGTTTTTT
TRBV4-2	TRBD2	TRBJ2-7	NA	CASSQGLAGDSYEQYF	TGTGCCAGCAGCCAAGGGCTAGCGGGTGACTCCTACGAGCAGTACTTC
TRBV6-1	TRBD2	TRBJ2-2	once	CASSSLAGETGELFF	TGTGCCAGCAGTTCGCTAGCGGGAGAAACCGGGGAGCTGTTTTTT
TRBV7-3	NA	TRBJ2-1	NA	CASSLTTASDEQFF	TGTGCCAGCAGCTTAACCACAGCCTCGGATGAGCAGTTCTTC
TRBV28	TRBD2	TRBJ2-7	NA	CASSSFTASGSYEQYF	TGTGCCAGCAGTTCCTTTACGGCTAGCGGGTCCTACGAGCAGTACTTC
TRBV19	NA	TRBJ1-5	NA	CASHRDINQPQHF	TGTGCCAGTCACCGGGACATCAATCAGCCCCAGCATTTT
TRBV6-1	TRBD2	TRBJ2-7	NA	CASSEGWVAGGYEQYF	TGTGCCAGCAGTGAAGGTTGGGTAGCGGGAGGGTACGAGCAGTACTTC
TRBV4-2	TRBD2	TRBJ2-1	few	CASSQEIGLAGYNEQFF	TGTGCCAGCAGCCAAGAGATCGGTTTAGCGGGGTACAATGAGCAGTTCTTC